Reported below is one T cell receptor beta chain. This record belongs to a study of cytomegalovirus exposure and HLA in healthy donors. Deletions cut 8 bases from V and 0 bases from J, with 16 bases between. CDR3 size: 15 residues. CDR1 is MNHNS and CDR2 is SASEGT in the germline V gene. The PCR contained 60 Vbeta and 13 Jbeta primers. Clones were read by immunoSEQ multiplex PCR, and TCRdb kept only the in-frame ones, dropping some. The table has about 140,000 clones, 70% seen once. This chain uses TRBV6-1 with TRBJ1-1, with D possibly being TRBD1 (5 bases). Sequencing was done on a sample of PBMCs. The sequence was collected from a woman in her sixties or seventies in good health and CMV-seropositive. CDR3 sequence: CASAPKTAMNTEAFF. The CDR3 nucleotides read TGTGCCAGCGCTCCAAAGACAGCCATGAACACTGAAGCTTTCTTT.